Shown below are 9 T cell receptor beta chains from a single sample sequenced in a study of T-cell reconstitution after alpha-beta-depleted transplantation in children. Preparing the TCRbeta library involved the use of unique molecular identifiers. TCRdb reprocessed the PCR reads via MiXCR and lists one record per CDR3 protein. The sample lists hundreds of thousands of distinct CDR3 sequences, 12% occurring once. The sample here was PBMCs from the stem cell graft donor, taken from the stem cell graft. These receptors all come from a human donor who donated a stem cell graft to a child with acute lymphoblastic leukemia.

In this sample, this clonotype turned up many times. This chain connects TRBV3-1 to TRBJ1-1; D uncertain. The V gene's germline CDR1 is LGHDT and CDR2 YNNKEL (reference sequence). This CDR3 spans 13 amino acids. V was cut by 0 bases and J by 6 bases, with 8 bases left in between. The CDR3 DNA follows: TGTGCCAGCAGCCAAGAACTGATCCCTGAAGCTTTCTTT. Its translation: CASSQELIPEAFF.

The sample holds many counts of this clonotype. The genes are TRBV12-3 or TRBV12-4 and TRBJ2-1; 9 nucleotides match TRBD2. V shed 4 bases and J 7 bases; nucleotides not matched to a gene: 14. The CDR3 is 17 residues long. The CDR3 DNA sequence: TGTGCCAGCAGTTCGCGAGCGGGACTAGCAGATCGTAATGAGCAGTTCTTC. Translating gives CASSSRAGLADRNEQFF.

In its sample, this clonotype was seen many times. The genes are TRBV7-2 and TRBJ1-5, with D possibly matching TRBD1 (6 bases). Between the trimmed V and J ends, which lost 5 bases and 3 bases, there was a span of 14 bases. The germline CDR1 and CDR2 sequences are SGHTA and FQGNSA. The CDR3 runs to 15 residues. CDR3 loop: CASSLSWGPNQPQHF. DNA for the CDR3: TGTGCCAGCAGCCTTAGCTGGGGGCCCAATCAGCCCCAGCATTTT.

The table lists this clonotype with a few counts. The V gene is TRBV2, the J gene TRBJ1-5; D may be TRBD1 (5 bases). Germline CDR1 and CDR2: SNHLY and FYNNEI. The CDR3 is 15 amino acids. V lost 6 bases to trimming and J lost 5 bases, with 17 bases between them. Here the CDR3 reads CASSPGGGSDQPQHF. The CDR3 nucleotides are TGTGCCAGCAGCCCCGGTGGGGGATCGGATCAGCCCCAGCATTTT.

At least ten counts were recorded for this clonotype. The CDR3: CASTTGGPYTDTQYF. CDR3 nucleotides: TGTGCCAGCACTACAGGGGGGCCTTACACAGATACGCAGTATTTT. The V and J genes are TRBV19 and TRBJ2-3; 8 bases fit TRBD1. Unmatched junction bases numbered 10, after V lost 9 bases and J lost 2 bases. The length of the CDR3 is 15 residues. Germline CDR1 reads LNHDA; CDR2 reads SQIVND (reference sequence).

In its sample, this clonotype was seen many times. The CDR3 region has the DNA TGCAGTGCCCCCAGAGGGGCTCGAAATCAGCCCCAGCATTTT. This translates into CSAPRGARNQPQHF. This chain links TRBV20-1 with TRBJ1-5; D is perhaps TRBD1 (5 bases). Germline CDR1 DFQATT, CDR2 SNEGSKA (reference sequence). The ends were cut back, 6 bases at V and 4 bases at J, with 16 bases in the middle. This CDR3 is 14 amino acids long.

This clonotype was seen at least ten times. V gene TRBV5-1 combines with J gene TRBJ2-7; 11 bases fit TRBD2. This CDR3 region has 15 residues. J gave up 3 bases and V 4 bases, and 6 bases lay outside the gene matches. The germline gives CDR1 SGHRS, CDR2 YFSETQ. CDR3 residues: CASSVTGTSGYEQYF. The CDR3 DNA reads as TGCGCCAGCAGCGTGACCGGGACTAGCGGCTACGAGCAGTACTTC.

This clonotype was recorded many times. The CDR3: CASSLSTGSREPQHF. The CDR3, as DNA: TGTGCCAGCAGTTTATCAACAGGGTCAAGGGAGCCCCAGCATTTT. The chain is built from TRBV28 and TRBJ1-5, with a weak D call TRBD1 (6 bases). CDR3 length equals 15 residues. Germline values: CDR1 MDHEN, CDR2 SYDVKM. V dropped 1 base and J dropped 8 bases, with 15 bases sitting between them.

This clonotype has at least ten counts. The chain is built from TRBV19 and TRBJ2-7, with D perhaps given as TRBD1 or TRBD2 (5 bases each). The CDR3 spans 17 residues. Trimming took 3 bases from V and 6 from J, leaving 24 bases between them. Germline CDR1 LNHDA, CDR2 SQIVND (reference sequence). CDR3 nucleotides: TGTGCCAGTAGTATTACATTATTTTTGGGGGATCCCGCCGAGCAGTACTTC. Translation gives CASSITLFLGDPAEQYF.